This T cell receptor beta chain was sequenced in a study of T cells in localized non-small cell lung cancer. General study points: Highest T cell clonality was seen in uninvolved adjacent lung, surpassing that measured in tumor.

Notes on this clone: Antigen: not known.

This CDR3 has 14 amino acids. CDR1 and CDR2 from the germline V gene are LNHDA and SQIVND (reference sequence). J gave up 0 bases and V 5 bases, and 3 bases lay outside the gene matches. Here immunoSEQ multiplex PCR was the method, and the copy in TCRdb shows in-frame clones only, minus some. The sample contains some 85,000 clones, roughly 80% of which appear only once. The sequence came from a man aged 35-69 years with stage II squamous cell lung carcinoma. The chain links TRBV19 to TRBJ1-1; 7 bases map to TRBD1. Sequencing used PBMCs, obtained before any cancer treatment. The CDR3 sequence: CASSSTGVNTEAFF. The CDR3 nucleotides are TGTGCCAGTAGTTCCACAGGGGTGAACACTGAAGCTTTCTTT.